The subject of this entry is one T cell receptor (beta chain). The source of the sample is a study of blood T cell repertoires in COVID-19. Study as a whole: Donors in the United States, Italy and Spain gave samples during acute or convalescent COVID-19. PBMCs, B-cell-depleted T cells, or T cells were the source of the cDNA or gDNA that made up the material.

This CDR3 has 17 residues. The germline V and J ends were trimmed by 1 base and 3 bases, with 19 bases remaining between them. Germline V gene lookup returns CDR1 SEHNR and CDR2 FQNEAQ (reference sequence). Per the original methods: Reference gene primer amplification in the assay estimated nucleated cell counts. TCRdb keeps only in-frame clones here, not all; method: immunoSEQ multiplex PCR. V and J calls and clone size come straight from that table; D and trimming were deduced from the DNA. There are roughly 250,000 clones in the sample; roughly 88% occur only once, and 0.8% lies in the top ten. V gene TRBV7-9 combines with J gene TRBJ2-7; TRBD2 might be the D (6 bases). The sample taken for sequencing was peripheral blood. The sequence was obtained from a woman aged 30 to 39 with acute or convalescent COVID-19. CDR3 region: CASSLEDGRGTLYEQYF. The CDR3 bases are TGTGCCAGCAGCTTAGAAGATGGGCGGGGTACGCTCTACGAGCAGTACTTC.